Here is one TCR beta chain with its context. This record belongs to a study of blood T cell repertoires in COVID-19. Assay used: immunoSEQ multiplex PCR; TCRdb lists only in-frame clones, some missing. The sample has about 190,000 clones, about three quarters seen once. Input material: peripheral blood. The TCR sequence derives from a woman of 80 years or more with active or convalescent COVID-19.

CDR3 sequence: CASKSVAGGQETQYF. CDR3 DNA sequence: TGTGCCAGCAAAAGTGTAGCGGGGGGGCAAGAGACCCAGTACTTC. The V call is TRBV27, the J call TRBJ2-5; TRBD2 matches 11 bases. This CDR3 has 15 residues. The V and J ends lost 7 bases and 2 bases, in that order; junction bases with no gene match: 6. The germline V gene encodes CDR1 MNHEY and CDR2 SMNVEV (reference sequence).